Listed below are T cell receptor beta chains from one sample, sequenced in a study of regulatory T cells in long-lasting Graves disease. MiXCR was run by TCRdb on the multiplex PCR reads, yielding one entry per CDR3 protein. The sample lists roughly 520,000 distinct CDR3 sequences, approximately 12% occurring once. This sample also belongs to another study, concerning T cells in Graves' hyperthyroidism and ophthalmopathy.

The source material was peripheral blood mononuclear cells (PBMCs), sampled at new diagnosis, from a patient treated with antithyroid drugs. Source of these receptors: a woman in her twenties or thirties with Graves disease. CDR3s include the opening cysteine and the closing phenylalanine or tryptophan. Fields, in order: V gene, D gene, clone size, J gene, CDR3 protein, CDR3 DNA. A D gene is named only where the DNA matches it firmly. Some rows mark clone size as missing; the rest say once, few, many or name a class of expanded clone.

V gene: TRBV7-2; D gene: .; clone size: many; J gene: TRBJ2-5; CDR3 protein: CASSSASGFLEETQYF; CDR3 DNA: TGTGCCAGCAGCTCCGCTTCAGGGTTTTTGGAGGAGACCCAGTACTTC
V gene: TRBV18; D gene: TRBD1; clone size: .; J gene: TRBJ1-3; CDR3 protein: CASSPTPTGVSGNTIYF; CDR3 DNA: TGTGCCAGCTCACCAACTCCGACAGGGGTCTCTGGAAACACCATATATTTT
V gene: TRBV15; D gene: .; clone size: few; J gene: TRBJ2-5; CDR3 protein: CATSRDQGWETQYF; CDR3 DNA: TGTGCCACCAGCAGAGATCAGGGATGGGAGACCCAGTACTTC
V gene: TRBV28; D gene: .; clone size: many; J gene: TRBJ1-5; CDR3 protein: CASSLSPRDLTWGQPQHF; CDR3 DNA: TGTGCCAGCAGTTTATCCCCCCGGGACTTAACTTGGGGTCAGCCCCAGCATTTT
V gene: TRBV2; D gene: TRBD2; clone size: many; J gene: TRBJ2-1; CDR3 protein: CASSGGRAGGRGNEQFF; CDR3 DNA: TGTGCCAGCAGTGGGGGGAGGGCGGGAGGCCGGGGCAATGAGCAGTTCTTC
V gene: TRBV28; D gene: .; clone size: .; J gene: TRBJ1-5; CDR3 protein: CASTLGGAYSTQPQHF; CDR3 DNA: TGTGCCAGCACCTTGGGAGGGGCCTATAGCACTCAGCCCCAGCATTTT
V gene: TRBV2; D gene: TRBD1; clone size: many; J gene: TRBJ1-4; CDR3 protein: CASSAQGASNEKLFF; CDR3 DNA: TGTGCCAGCAGTGCGCAGGGGGCCTCTAATGAAAAACTGTTTTTT
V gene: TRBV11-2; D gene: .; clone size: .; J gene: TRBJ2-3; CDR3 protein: CASSLARWPNRGTQYF; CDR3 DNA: TGTGCCAGCAGCTTAGCGCGCTGGCCCAACCGAGGTACGCAGTATTTT
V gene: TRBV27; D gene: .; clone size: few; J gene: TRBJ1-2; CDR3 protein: CASSLSPGGGYTF; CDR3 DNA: TGTGCCAGCAGTTTATCTCCAGGTGGGGGCTACACCTTC
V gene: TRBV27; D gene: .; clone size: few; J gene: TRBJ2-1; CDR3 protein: CASSFKLGGNEQFF; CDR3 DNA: TGTGCCAGCAGTTTTAAACTAGGGGGGAATGAGCAGTTCTTC
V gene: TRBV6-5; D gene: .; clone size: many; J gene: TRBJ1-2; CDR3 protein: CASSYHPGSNGYTF; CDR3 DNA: TGTGCCAGCAGTTACCATCCAGGCTCCAATGGCTACACCTTC
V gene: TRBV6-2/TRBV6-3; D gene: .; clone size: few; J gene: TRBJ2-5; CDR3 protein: CASSYFFGGNVGETQYF; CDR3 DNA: TGTGCCAGCAGTTACTTCTTCGGGGGCAACGTGGGAGAGACCCAGTACTTC
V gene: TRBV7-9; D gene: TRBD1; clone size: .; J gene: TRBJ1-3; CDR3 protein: CASSVYRGRPGNTIYF; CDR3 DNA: TGTGCCAGCAGCGTGTACAGGGGGCGGCCGGGAAACACCATATATTTT
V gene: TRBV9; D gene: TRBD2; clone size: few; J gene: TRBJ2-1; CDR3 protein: CASSVDASGVSYNEQFF; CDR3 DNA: TGTGCCAGCAGCGTAGACGCTAGCGGGGTCTCCTACAATGAGCAGTTCTTC
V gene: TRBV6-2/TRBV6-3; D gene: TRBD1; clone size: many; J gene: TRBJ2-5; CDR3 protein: CASSYTRDRKETQYF; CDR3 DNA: TGTGCCAGCAGTTACACTCGGGACAGAAAAGAGACCCAGTACTTC
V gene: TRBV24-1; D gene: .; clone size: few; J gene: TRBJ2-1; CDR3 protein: CATSWLGNEQFF; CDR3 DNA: TGTGCCACCAGTTGGCTCGGGAATGAGCAGTTCTTC
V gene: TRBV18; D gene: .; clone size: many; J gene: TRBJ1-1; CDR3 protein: CASSRANTEAFF; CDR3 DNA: TGTGCCAGCAGCCGGGCGAACACTGAAGCTTTCTTT
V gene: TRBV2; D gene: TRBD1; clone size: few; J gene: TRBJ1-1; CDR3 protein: CASSTDRWNTEAFF; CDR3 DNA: TGTGCCAGCAGCACGGACAGGTGGAACACTGAAGCTTTCTTT
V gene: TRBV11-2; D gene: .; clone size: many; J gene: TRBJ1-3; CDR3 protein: CASSPRDAPSGNTIYF; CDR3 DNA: TGTGCCAGCAGCCCGAGGGATGCTCCCTCTGGAAACACCATATATTTT
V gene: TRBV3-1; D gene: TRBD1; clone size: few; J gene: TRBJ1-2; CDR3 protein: CATRDRSLYGYTF; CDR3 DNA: TGTGCCACCCGGGACAGGTCCCTCTATGGCTACACCTTC
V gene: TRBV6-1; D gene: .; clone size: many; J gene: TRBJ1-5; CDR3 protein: CASMEPGTWIWEPQHF; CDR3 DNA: TGTGCCAGCATGGAACCCGGGACATGGATTTGGGAGCCCCAGCATTTT
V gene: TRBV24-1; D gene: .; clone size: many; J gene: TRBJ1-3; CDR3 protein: CATSDPREGGNTIYF; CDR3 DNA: TGTGCCACCAGTGATCCCAGGGAGGGTGGAAACACCATATATTTT
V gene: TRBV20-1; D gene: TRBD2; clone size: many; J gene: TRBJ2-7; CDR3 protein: CSARESGGRWEQYF; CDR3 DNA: TGCAGTGCTAGAGAGAGTGGCGGGAGATGGGAGCAGTACTTC
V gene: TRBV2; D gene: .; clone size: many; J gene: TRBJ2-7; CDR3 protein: CASSDTADRGYEQYF; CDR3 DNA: TGTGCCAGCAGTGATACCGCAGATCGGGGCTACGAGCAGTACTTC
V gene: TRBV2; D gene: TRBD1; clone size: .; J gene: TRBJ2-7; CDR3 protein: CASTQGPGRGRSEQYF; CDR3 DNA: TGTGCCAGCACTCAAGGACCGGGCAGGGGGCGCAGTGAGCAGTACTTC
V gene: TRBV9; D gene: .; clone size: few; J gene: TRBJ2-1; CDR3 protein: CASSVTGDSYNEQFF; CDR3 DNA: TGTGCCAGCAGCGTCACGGGAGATTCCTACAATGAGCAGTTCTTC
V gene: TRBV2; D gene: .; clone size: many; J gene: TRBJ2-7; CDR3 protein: CASSEVERWSGEQYF; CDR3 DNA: TGTGCCAGCAGTGAAGTAGAGAGATGGTCCGGTGAGCAGTACTTC
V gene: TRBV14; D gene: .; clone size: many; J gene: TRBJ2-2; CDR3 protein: CASSQDRRGELFF; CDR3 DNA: TGTGCCAGCAGCCAAGACAGGAGAGGGGAGCTGTTTTTT
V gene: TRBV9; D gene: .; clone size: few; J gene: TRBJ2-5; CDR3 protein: CASSVTPAGETQYF; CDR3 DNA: TGTGCCAGCAGCGTAACCCCGGCGGGGGAGACCCAGTACTTC
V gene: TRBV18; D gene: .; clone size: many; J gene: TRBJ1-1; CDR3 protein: CASSNGRNTEAFF; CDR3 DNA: TGTGCCAGCTCGAACGGGAGGAACACTGAAGCTTTCTTT
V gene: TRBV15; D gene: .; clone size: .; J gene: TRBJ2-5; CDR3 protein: CATSRDQGLVGETQYF; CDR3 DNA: TGTGCCACCAGCAGAGATCAGGGATTAGTGGGAGAGACCCAGTACTTC
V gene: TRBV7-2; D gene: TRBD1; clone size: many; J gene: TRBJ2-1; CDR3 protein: CASSSAPDRGHIF; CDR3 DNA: TGTGCCAGCAGCTCCGCCCCCGACAGGGGGCACATCTTC
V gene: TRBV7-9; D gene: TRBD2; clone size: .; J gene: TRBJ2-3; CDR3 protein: CASSFSMGGGVGDTQYF; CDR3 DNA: TGTGCCAGCAGCTTCTCGATGGGGGGGGGTGTGGGAGATACGCAGTATTTT
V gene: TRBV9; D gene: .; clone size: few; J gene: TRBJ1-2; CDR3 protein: CASSLGLTLYGYTF; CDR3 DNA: TGTGCCAGCAGCCTGGGACTGACCTTGTATGGCTACACCTTC
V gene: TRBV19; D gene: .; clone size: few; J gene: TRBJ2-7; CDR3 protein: CASSIDLFPGAYEQYF; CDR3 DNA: TGTGCCAGTAGTATAGATCTATTCCCAGGAGCCTACGAGCAGTACTTC
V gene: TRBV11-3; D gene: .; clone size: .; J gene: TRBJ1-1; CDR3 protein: CASSSRRHTEAFF; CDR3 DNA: TGTGCCAGCAGCTCTAGACGGCACACTGAAGCTTTCTTT
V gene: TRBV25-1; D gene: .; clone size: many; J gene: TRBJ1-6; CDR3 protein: CASSDRGPPLHF; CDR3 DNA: TGTGCCAGCAGTGACAGGGGTCCACCCCTCCACTTT
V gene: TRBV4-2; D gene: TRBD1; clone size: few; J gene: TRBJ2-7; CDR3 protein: CASSQDLWGQYEQYF; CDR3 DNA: TGTGCCAGCAGCCAAGATCTCTGGGGACAGTACGAGCAGTACTTC
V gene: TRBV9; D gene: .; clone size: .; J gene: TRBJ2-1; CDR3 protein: CASSVDPPGVEGNEQFF; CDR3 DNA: TGTGCCAGCAGCGTAGACCCCCCGGGAGTGGAAGGCAATGAGCAGTTCTTC
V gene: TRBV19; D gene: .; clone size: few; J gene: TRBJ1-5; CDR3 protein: CASSWTRGQPQHF; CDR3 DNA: TGTGCCAGTAGTTGGACAAGGGGTCAGCCCCAGCATTTT
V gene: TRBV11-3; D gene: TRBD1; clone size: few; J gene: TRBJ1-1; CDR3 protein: CASSLESTGVNTEAFF; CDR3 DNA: TGTGCCAGCAGCTTAGAGAGTACAGGGGTAAACACTGAAGCTTTCTTT
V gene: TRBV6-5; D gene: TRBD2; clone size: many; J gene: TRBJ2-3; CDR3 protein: CASSYSELAGGVDTQYF; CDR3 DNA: TGTGCCAGCAGTTACTCGGAATTAGCGGGAGGGGTCGATACGCAGTATTTT
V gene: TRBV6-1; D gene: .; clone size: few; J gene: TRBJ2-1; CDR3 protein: CASSPLGGGYNEQFF; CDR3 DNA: TGTGCCAGCAGCCCCTTAGGGGGGGGGTACAATGAGCAGTTCTTC